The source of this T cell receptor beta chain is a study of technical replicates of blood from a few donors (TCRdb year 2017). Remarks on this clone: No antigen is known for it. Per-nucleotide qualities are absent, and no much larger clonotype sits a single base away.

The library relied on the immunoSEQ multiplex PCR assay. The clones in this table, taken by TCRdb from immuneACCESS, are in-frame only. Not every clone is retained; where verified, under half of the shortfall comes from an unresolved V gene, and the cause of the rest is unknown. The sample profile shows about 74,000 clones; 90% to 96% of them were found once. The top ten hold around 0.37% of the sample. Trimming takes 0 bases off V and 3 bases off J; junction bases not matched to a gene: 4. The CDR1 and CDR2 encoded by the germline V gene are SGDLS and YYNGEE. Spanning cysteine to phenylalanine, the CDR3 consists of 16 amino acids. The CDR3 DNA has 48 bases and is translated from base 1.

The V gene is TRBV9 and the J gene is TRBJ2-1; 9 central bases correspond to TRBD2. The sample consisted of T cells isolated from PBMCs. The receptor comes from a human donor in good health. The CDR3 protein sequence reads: CASSVEPSGNYNEQFF. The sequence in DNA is TGTGCCAGCAGCGTAGAACCTAGCGGGAACTACAATGAGCAGTTCTTC.